This TCR beta chain was profiled in a study of blood T cell repertoires in COVID-19. CDR3 length: 17 residues. Trimming shortened V by 0 bases and J by 6 bases, and 15 bases separated the two germline ends. Germline-derived CDR1 and CDR2 are LGHNA and YNFKEQ. Seattle's enrolled individuals joined amid active infection and were then monitored longitudinally. TCRdb keeps only in-frame clones here, not all; method: immunoSEQ multiplex PCR. The data hold some 300,000 clones, with around 90% observed a single time. The receptor was isolated from a woman aged 45-65 years with COVID-19, enrolled during active disease. Sequencing was carried out using peripheral blood. The rearrangement links TRBV4-2 to TRBJ1-6; possibly TRBD1 for D (6 bases). CDR3 sequence (DNA): TGTGCCAGCAGCCAAGATGGGGTGGGGGCGAGTAATTCACCCCTCCACTTT. It translates to CASSQDGVGASNSPLHF.